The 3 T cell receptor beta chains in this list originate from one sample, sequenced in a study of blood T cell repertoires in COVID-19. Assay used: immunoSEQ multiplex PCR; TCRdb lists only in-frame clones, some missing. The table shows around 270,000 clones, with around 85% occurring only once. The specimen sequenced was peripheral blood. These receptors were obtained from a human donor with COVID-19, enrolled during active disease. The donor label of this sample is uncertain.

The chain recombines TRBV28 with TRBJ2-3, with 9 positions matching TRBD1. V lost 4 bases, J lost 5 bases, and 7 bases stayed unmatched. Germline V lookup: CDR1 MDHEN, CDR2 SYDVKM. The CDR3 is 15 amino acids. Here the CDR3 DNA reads TGTGCCAGCAGTTCCCGGGACAGGGCGCAAGATACGCAGTATTTT. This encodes CASSSRDRAQDTQYF.

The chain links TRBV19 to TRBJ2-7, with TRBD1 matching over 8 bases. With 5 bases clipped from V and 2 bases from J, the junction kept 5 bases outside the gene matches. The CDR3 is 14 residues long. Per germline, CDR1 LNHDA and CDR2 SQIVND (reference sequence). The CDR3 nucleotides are TGTGCCAGTAGTGAAAGACAGGGGACCTACGAGCAGTACTTC. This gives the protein CASSERQGTYEQYF.

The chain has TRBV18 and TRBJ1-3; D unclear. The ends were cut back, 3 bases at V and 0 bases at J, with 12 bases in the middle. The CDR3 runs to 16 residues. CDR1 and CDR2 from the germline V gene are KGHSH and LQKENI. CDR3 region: CASSPLGFRSGNTIYF. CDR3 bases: TGTGCCAGCTCACCTCTAGGATTCCGCTCTGGAAACACCATATATTTT.